One and the same sample provided the 18 T cell receptor beta chains below, sequenced in a study of regulatory T cells in long-lasting Graves disease. Arm-PCR of CDR3 regions with iRepertoire HTBI primers generated TCR beta libraries. TCRdb processed the multiplex PCR reads anew with MiXCR; each CDR3 protein has one entry. Of a few hundred thousand distinct CDR3 sequences listed, under 20% are singletons. Time point of the sample: newly diagnosed GD, antithyroid drugs for less than 3 months. The TCR library was made from RNA that had been extracted from PBMCs in TRIzol. These data were also filed under a second study, of T cells in Graves' hyperthyroidism and ophthalmopathy.

The source was peripheral blood mononuclear cells (PBMCs), collected at new diagnosis, from a patient treated with antithyroid drugs. Source of these receptors: a woman in her thirties with Graves disease.

There are many counts of this clonotype. The chain joins TRBV11-2 to TRBJ2-1, with D unresolved. The CDR3 runs to 17 residues. Germline V gene data show CDR1 as SGHAT and CDR2 as FQNNGV. With 5 bases removed from V and 6 bases from J, the gap between germline ends came to 23 bases. CDR3 in amino acids: CASSLNFGPLKSNEQFF. CDR3 DNA sequence: TGTGCCAGCAGCCTCAATTTCGGGCCTCTAAAGTCCAATGAGCAGTTCTTC. The full variable domain, its missing parts supplied by reference TRBV11-2 and TRBJ2-1, is EAGVAQSPRYKIIEKRQSVAFWCNPISGHATLYWYQQILGQGPKLLIQFQNNGVVDDSQLPKDRFSAERLKGVDSTLKIQPAKLEDSAVYLCASSLNFGPLKSNEQFFGPGTRLTVL.

This clonotype was observed many times. The chain recombines TRBV2 with TRBJ2-5; tentatively, D is TRBD1 (6 bases). The CDR3 is 13 residues long. V lost 5 bases to trimming and J lost 4 bases, with 11 bases between them. Germline V gives CDR1 SNHLY, CDR2 FYNNEI. This CDR3 reads CASSPQGVETQYF. Here the CDR3 DNA reads TGTGCCAGCAGTCCACAGGGAGTAGAGACCCAGTACTTC.

A remark on this clonotype: A far larger clone is just one base off, so this is likely a read error. V and J are TRBV2 and TRBJ1-6; D is possibly TRBD1 (6 bases). The length of the CDR3 is 15 residues. From germline, CDR1 is SNHLY and CDR2 FYNNEI. CDR3 nucleotide sequence: TGTACCAGCAGTTTGTGGCAGGGGATTAATTCACCCCTCCACTTT. Amino acids: CTSSLWQGINSPLHF.

This clonotype was observed at least ten times. CDR3 coding DNA: TGTGCCAGCAATCCAGCGGGGAACACCGGGGAGCTGTTTTTT. Translation: CASNPAGNTGELFF. The gene calls are TRBV6-1 and TRBJ2-2, with D perhaps TRBD2 (6 bases). V was trimmed by 7 bases and J by 1 base, leaving 10 bases between them. The CDR3 contains 14 residues. The germline V gene encodes CDR1 MNHNS and CDR2 SASEGT.

Many counts were recorded for this clonotype. This chain uses TRBV18 with TRBJ1-2; 7 nucleotides line up with TRBD1. This CDR3 has 15 amino acids. Germline V lookup: CDR1 KGHSH, CDR2 LQKENI. With 3 bases clipped from V and 2 bases from J, the junction kept 6 bases outside the gene matches. Here the CDR3 DNA reads TGTGCCAGCTCACCCCTGGGACAGTACAACTATGGCTACACCTTC. Protein product: CASSPLGQYNYGYTF.

The sample holds many counts of this clonotype. The V gene is TRBV14, the J gene TRBJ2-7, with unresolved D. Per the germline V gene, CDR1 is SGHDN and CDR2 is FVKESK. V was trimmed by 0 bases and J by 2 bases, leaving 11 bases between them. The CDR3 spans 15 residues. The CDR3 bases are TGTGCCAGCAGCCAAGATCCCCCAGTCCCCTACGAGCAGTACTTC. Protein: CASSQDPPVPYEQYF.

This clonotype was found a few times. This chain connects TRBV18 to TRBJ2-5; 9 nucleotides line up with TRBD2. V shed 1 base, J shed 0 bases, and the junction held 6 bases outside the gene matches. Germline assignment: CDR1 KGHSH and CDR2 LQKENI. The CDR3 totals 17 residues. The CDR3 region is CASSPRSGGKDQETQYF. The DNA for the CDR3 is TGTGCCAGCTCACCACGTAGCGGGGGAAAGGACCAAGAGACCCAGTACTTC.

This clonotype appeared a few times. A clone one base away is much larger, so this may be a read error. The chain recombines TRBV3-1 with TRBJ2-2; D is perhaps TRBD1 (6 bases). Trimming cost V 5 bases and J 5 bases, with 12 bases left between them. Germline values: CDR1 LGHDT, CDR2 YNNKEL (reference sequence). CDR3 size: 14 residues. The CDR3 sequence: CASSLAGETGELFF. CDR3 DNA: TGTGCCAGCAGCTTGGCAGGGGAGACCGGGGAGCTGTTTTTT.

This rearrangement joins TRBV19 to TRBJ1-5; possibly TRBD1 for D (5 bases). The CDR3 covers 12 residues. Per the germline V gene, CDR1 is LNHDA and CDR2 is SQIVND (reference sequence). Trimming pared 3 bases from V and 9 bases from J, leaving 9 bases between. The CDR3 DNA reads as TGTGCCAGTAGTATCGACAGAAGGCCCCAGCATTTT. This sequence encodes CASSIDRRPQHF. Full variable domain (missing parts from reference TRBV19 and TRBJ1-5): DGGITQSPKYLFRKEGQNVTLSCEQNLNHDAMYWYRQDPGQGLRLIYYSQIVNDFQKGDIAEGYSVSREKKESFPLTVTSAQKNPTAFYLCASSIDRRPQHFGDGTRLSIL.

This clonotype was seen at least ten times. The CDR3 DNA is TGTGCCAGCAGTCCCCCGGGACAGGGCCAGCCCCAGCATTTT. Translated, it gives CASSPPGQGQPQHF. The chain has TRBV27 and TRBJ1-5; 9 bases agree with TRBD1. V was pared by 5 bases and J by 7 bases, with 6 bases of the junction left unmatched. Germline CDR1 reads MNHEY; CDR2 reads SMNVEV (reference sequence). The CDR3 extends over 14 amino acids.

This chain uses TRBV11-1 with TRBJ2-6; 10 bases map to TRBD1. The CDR3 is 16 residues long. The junction had 8 bases not matched to a gene; V was cut back by 8 bases and J by 4 bases. Germline CDR1 reads SGHAT; CDR2 reads FQDESV (reference sequence). The DNA for the CDR3 is TGTGCCAGCGGGGGACAGGGGTTTCCGGGGGCCAACGTCCTGACTTTC. Protein sequence: CASGGQGFPGANVLTF.

This clonotype has a count of ten or more. This chain connects TRBV20-1 to TRBJ2-7; 8 bases line up with TRBD2. Germline V gene data show CDR1 as DFQATT and CDR2 as SNEGSKA (reference sequence). This CDR3 has 14 amino acids. The V segment lost 6 bases and the J segment 4 bases; nucleotides outside the gene matches: 11. CDR3 region: CSANHGGAGYEQYF. Written as DNA, the CDR3 is TGCAGTGCAAACCACGGGGGGGCAGGTTACGAGCAGTACTTC.

At least ten counts were recorded for this clonotype. The rearrangement joins TRBV12-5 to TRBJ1-3, with a tentative D call TRBD1 (5 bases). V was pared by 6 bases and J by 0 bases, with 6 bases between. The CDR3 has 13 amino acids. Germline CDR1 LGHNT, CDR2 FRNRAP. CDR3 sequence: CASGDISGNTIYF. CDR3 in DNA: TGTGCTAGTGGGGACATCTCTGGAAACACCATATATTTT.

This clonotype was seen a few times. This chain joins TRBV10-3 and TRBJ2-7, with D possibly being TRBD1 (6 bases). Germline CDR1 is ENHRY and CDR2 is SYGVKD. V gave up 5 bases and J gave up 3 bases, with 14 bases separating them. This CDR3 spans 14 amino acids. The DNA of the CDR3 is TGTGCCATCAGTACCGGGACATCGAACTACGAGCAGTACTTC. It encodes CAISTGTSNYEQYF.

This clonotype has ten or more counts. V and J are TRBV15 and TRBJ2-2, with 8 bases that match TRBD1. Germline loops: CDR1 LNHNV, CDR2 YYDKDF (reference sequence). This CDR3 contains 15 residues. J gave up 5 bases and V 2 bases, and 4 bases lay outside the gene matches. CDR3 protein: CATSRRQGMTGELFF. The CDR3 DNA reads TGTGCCACCAGCAGAAGACAGGGGATGACCGGGGAGCTGTTTTTT.

This clonotype was detected many times. J is TRBJ2-1 and V is TRBV14; TRBD1 agrees at 12 bases. Germline V gene data show CDR1 as SGHDN and CDR2 as FVKESK. With 1 base clipped from V and 5 bases from J, the junction kept 3 bases outside the gene matches. The CDR3 loop spans 16 amino acids. The CDR3 loop is CASSQVGDRGHNEQFF. The CDR3 region has the DNA TGTGCCAGCAGCCAAGTCGGGGACAGGGGGCACAATGAGCAGTTCTTC. Drawing the rest from reference TRBV14 and TRBJ2-1, the complete variable domain is EAGVTQFPSHSVIEKGQTVTLRCDPISGHDNLYWYRRVMGKEIKFLLHFVKESKQDESGMPNNRFLAERTGGTYSTLKVQPAELEDSGVYFCASSQVGDRGHNEQFFGPGTRLTVL.

This clonotype was detected many times. The rearrangement links TRBV12-3 or TRBV12-4 to TRBJ2-5; D unresolved. V gave up 3 bases and J gave up 1 base, with 18 bases separating them. This CDR3 region has 17 residues. The CDR3 DNA reads as TGTGCCAGCAGTTTTGATAGCCTACTCCCACTCCAAGAGACCCAGTACTTC. Protein: CASSFDSLLPLQETQYF.

This clonotype was found many times. The gene calls are TRBV3-1 and TRBJ2-7; 7 bases align to TRBD1. The CDR3 is 15 amino acids. Unmatched junction bases numbered 5, after V lost 0 bases and J lost 3 bases. Germline V gene data show CDR1 as LGHDT and CDR2 as YNNKEL (reference sequence). In DNA form, the CDR3 reads TGTGCCAGCAGCCAAGATCGTGGACAGGACTACGAGCAGTACTTC. It specifies CASSQDRGQDYEQYF.